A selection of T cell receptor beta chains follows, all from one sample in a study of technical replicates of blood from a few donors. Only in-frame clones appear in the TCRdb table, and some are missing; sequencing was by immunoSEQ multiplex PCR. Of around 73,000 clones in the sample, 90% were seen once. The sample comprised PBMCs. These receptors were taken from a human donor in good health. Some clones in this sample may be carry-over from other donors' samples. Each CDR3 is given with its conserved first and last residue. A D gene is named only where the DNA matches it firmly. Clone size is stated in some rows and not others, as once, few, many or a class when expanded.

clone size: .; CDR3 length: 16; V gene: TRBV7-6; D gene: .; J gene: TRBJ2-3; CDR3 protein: CASSLRAGQPTDTQYF; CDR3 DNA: TGTGCCAGCAGCTTAAGGGCGGGACAGCCCACAGATACGCAGTATTTT
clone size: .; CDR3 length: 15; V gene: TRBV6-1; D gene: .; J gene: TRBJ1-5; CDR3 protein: CASSEALFRNQPQHF; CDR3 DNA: TGTGCCAGCAGTGAAGCTCTCTTCCGCAATCAGCCCCAGCATTTT
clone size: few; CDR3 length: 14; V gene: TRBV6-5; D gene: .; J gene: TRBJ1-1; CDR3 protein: CASSSQGIGTEAFF; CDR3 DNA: TGTGCCAGCAGTTCCCAGGGGATCGGCACTGAAGCTTTCTTT
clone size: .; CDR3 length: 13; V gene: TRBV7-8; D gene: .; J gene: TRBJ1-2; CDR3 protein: CASSLTESGGYTF; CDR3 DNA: TGTGCCAGCAGCTTAACTGAAAGCGGTGGCTACACCTTC
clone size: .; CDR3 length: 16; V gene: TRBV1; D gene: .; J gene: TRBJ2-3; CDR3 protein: CTSSQESSGRGITQYF; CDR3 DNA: TGCACCAGCAGCCAAGAATCCAGCGGGAGAGGTATTACGCAGTATTTT
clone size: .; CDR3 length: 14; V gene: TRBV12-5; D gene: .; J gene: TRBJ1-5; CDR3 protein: CASGLGLANQPQHF; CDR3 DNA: TGTGCTAGTGGTCTGGGACTTGCCAATCAGCCCCAGCATTTT
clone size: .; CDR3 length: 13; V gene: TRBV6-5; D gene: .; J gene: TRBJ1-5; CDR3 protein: CASTQGAGKPQHF; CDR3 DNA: TGTGCCAGCACCCAAGGGGCTGGGAAGCCCCAGCATTTT
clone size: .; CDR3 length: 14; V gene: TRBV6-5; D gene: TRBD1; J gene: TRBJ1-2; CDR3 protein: CASSTPTGEGGYTF; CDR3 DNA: TGTGCCAGCAGTACCCCGACAGGGGAAGGGGGCTACACCTTC
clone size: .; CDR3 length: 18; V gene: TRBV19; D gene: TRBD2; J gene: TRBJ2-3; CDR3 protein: CASSIEGLADLFTDTQYF; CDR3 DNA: TGTGCCAGTAGTATAGAGGGACTAGCGGACCTATTCACAGATACGCAGTATTTT
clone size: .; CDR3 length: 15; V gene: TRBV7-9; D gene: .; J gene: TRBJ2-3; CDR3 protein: CASSRDYGGTDTQYF; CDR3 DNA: TGTGCCAGCAGCCGCGACTACGGGGGCACAGATACGCAGTATTTT
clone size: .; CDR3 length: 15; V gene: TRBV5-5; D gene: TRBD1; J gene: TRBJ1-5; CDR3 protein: CASSRTGSSNQPQHF; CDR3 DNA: TGTGCCAGCAGCAGGACAGGGTCAAGTAATCAGCCCCAGCATTTT
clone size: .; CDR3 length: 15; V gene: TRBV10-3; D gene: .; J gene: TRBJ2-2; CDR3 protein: CAISEGGGGTGELFF; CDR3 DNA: TGTGCCATCAGCGAAGGGGGGGGCGGCACCGGGGAGCTGTTTTTT
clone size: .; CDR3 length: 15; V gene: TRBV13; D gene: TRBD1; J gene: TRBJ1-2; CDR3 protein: CASSPRDRTYYGYTF; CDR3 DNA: TGTGCCAGCAGCCCAAGGGACAGGACTTACTATGGCTACACCTTC
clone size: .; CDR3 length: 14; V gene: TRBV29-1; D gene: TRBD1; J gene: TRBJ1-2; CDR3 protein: CSVEDLDRVNGYTF; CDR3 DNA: TGCAGCGTTGAAGATCTTGACAGGGTCAATGGCTACACCTTC
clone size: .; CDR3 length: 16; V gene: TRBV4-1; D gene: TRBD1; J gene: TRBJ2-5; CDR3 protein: CASSQPRGTGGQTQYF; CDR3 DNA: TGCGCCAGCAGCCAACCCAGAGGGACAGGCGGGCAGACCCAGTACTTC
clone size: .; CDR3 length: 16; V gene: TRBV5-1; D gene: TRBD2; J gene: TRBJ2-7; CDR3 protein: CASSTPLAGAPGEQYF; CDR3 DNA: TGCGCCAGCAGCACACCTCTAGCGGGGGCCCCCGGCGAGCAGTACTTC
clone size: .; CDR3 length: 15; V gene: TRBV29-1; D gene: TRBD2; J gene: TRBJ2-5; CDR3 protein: CSVEVAGDPQETQYF; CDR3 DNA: TGCAGCGTTGAGGTAGCGGGAGATCCCCAAGAGACCCAGTACTTC
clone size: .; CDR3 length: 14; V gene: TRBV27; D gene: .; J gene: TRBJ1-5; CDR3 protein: CASSRRFGNQPQHF; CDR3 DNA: TGTGCCAGCAGCCGGCGGTTTGGCAATCAGCCCCAGCATTTT
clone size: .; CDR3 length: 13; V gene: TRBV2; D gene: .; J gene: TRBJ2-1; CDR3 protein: CASRATEGYEQFF; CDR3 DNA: TGTGCCAGCAGGGCCACAGAGGGTTATGAGCAGTTCTTC
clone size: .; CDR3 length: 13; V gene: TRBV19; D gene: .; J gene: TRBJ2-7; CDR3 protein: CASSVRTATGQYF; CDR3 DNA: TGTGCCAGTAGTGTTCGGACAGCTACGGGGCAGTACTTC
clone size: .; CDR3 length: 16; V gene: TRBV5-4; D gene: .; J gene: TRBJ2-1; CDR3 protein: CASTYSGLVLGNEQFF; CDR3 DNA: TGTGCCAGCACTTACTCAGGACTCGTCTTGGGCAATGAGCAGTTCTTC
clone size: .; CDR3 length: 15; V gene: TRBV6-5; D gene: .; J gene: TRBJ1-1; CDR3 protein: CASFPNNLQGGKAFF; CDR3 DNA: TGTGCCAGCTTTCCCAACAACCTCCAGGGCGGAAAGGCTTTCTTT
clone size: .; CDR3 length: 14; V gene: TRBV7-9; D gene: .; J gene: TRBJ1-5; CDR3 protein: CASSLDGGPQPQHF; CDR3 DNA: TGTGCCAGCAGCTTAGATGGAGGGCCCCAGCCCCAGCATTTT
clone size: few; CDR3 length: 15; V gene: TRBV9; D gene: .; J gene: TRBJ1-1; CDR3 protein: CASSVEPGKNTEAFF; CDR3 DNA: TGTGCCAGCAGCGTAGAGCCAGGAAAGAACACTGAAGCTTTCTTT
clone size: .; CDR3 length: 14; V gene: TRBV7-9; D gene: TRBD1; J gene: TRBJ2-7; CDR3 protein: CASSLTSQGYEQYF; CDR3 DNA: TGTGCCAGCAGCTTAACGTCACAGGGGTACGAGCAGTACTTC
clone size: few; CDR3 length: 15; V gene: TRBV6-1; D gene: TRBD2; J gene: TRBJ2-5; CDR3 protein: CASSGIAGGGETQYF; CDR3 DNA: TGTGCCAGCAGTGGGATAGCGGGAGGAGGAGAGACCCAGTACTTC
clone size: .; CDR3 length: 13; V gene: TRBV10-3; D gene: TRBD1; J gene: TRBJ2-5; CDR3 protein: CAISVGQQETQYF; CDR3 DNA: TGTGCCATCAGTGTGGGACAGCAAGAGACCCAGTACTTC
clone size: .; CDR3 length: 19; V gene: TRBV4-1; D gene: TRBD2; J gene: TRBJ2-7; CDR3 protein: CASSQDFTSGRLFGGEQYF; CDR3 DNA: TGCGCCAGCAGCCAAGACTTTACTAGCGGGAGACTTTTCGGAGGTGAGCAGTACTTC
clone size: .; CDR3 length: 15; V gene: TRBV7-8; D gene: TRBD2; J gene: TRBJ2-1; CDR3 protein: CASSSRGYQNNEQFF; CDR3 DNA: TGTGCCAGCAGCTCGCGGGGGTACCAGAACAATGAGCAGTTCTTC
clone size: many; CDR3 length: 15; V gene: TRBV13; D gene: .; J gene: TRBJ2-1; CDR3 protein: CASSLEGQGDGEQFF; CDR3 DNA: TGTGCCAGCAGCTTAGAGGGCCAGGGTGACGGTGAGCAGTTCTTC
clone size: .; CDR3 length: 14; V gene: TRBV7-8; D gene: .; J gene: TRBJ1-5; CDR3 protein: CASSSTDSNQPQHF; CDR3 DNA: TGTGCCAGCAGCTCTACAGATAGCAATCAGCCCCAGCATTTT
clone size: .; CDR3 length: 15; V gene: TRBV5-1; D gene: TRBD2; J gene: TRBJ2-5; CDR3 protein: CASSEGLAGGETQYF; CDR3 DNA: TGCGCCAGCAGCGAGGGACTAGCGGGAGGAGAGACCCAGTACTTC
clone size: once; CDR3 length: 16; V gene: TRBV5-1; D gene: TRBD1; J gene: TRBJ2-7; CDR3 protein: CASSPGDRQGRYEQYF; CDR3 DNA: TGCGCCAGCAGCCCGGGGGATAGACAGGGGCGCTACGAGCAGTACTTC
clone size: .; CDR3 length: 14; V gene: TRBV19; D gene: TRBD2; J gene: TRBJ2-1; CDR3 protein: CASSKAGGPAEQFF; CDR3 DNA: TGTGCCAGTAGTAAAGCGGGAGGGCCCGCTGAGCAGTTCTTC
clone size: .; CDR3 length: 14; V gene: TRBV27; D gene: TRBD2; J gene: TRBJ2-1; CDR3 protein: CASSPGTRIGEQFF; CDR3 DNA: TGTGCCAGCAGTCCCGGGACTAGGATCGGTGAGCAGTTCTTC
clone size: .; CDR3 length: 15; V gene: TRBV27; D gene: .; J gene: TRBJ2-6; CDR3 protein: CASSPWGAGANVLTF; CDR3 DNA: TGTGCCAGCAGTCCTTGGGGAGCCGGGGCCAACGTCCTGACTTTC
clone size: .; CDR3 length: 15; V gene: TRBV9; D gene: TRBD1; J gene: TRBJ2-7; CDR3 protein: CASSVAAGGLYEQYF; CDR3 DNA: TGTGCCAGCAGCGTAGCGGCAGGGGGCCTATACGAGCAGTACTTC
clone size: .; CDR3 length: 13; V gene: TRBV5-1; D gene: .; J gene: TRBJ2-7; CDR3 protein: CASSSYSSYEQYF; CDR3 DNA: TGCGCCAGCAGCTCGTACAGCTCCTACGAGCAGTACTTC
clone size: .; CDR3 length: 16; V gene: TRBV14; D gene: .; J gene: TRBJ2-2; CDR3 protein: CASSRTGIQNFGELFF; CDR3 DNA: TGTGCCAGCAGCCGAACCGGGATACAGAACTTCGGGGAGCTGTTTTTT
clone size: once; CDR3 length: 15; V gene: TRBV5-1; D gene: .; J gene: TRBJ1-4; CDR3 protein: CASSLDRLINEKLFF; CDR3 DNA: TGCGCCAGCAGCTTAGACAGGCTGATTAATGAAAAACTGTTTTTT